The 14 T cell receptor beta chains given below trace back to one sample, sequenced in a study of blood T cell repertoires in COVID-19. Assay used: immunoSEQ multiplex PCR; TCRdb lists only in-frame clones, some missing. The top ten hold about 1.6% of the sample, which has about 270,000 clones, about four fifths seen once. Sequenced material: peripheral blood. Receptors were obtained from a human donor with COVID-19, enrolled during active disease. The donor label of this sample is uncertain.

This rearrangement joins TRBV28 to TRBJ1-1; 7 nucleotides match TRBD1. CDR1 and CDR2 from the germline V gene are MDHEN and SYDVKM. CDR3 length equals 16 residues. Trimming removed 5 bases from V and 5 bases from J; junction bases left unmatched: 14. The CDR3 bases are TGTGCCAGCAGTACCCCCTCTACAGGGGCAGGGACTGAAGCTTTCTTT. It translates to CASSTPSTGAGTEAFF.

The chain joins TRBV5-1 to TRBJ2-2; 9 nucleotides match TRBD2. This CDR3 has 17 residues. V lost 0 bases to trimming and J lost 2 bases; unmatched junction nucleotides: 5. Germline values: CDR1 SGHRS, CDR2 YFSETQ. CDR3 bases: TGCGCCAGCAGCTTGGCCCCGCTAGCGGGAAACACCGGGGAGCTGTTTTTT. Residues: CASSLAPLAGNTGELFF.

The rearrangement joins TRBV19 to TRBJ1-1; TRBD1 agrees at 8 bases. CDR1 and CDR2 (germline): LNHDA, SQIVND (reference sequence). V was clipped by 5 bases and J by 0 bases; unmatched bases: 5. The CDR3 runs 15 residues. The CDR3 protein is CASSPRTGMNTEAFF. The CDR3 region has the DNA TGTGCCAGTAGTCCCCGGACAGGGATGAACACTGAAGCTTTCTTT.

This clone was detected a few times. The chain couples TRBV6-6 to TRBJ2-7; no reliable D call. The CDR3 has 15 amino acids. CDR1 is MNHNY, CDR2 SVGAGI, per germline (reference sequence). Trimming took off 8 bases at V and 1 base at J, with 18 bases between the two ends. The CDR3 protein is CASRTWASSSYEQYF. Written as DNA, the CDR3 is TGTGCCAGCCGAACCTGGGCCTCGAGTTCCTACGAGCAGTACTTC.

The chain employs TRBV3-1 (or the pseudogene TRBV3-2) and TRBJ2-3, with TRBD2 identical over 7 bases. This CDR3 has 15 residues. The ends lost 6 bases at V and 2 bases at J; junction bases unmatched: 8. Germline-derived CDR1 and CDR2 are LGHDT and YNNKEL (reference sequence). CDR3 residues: CASRKAGEITDTQYF. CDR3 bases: TGTGCCAGCAGAAAGGCGGGAGAGATCACAGATACGCAGTATTTT.

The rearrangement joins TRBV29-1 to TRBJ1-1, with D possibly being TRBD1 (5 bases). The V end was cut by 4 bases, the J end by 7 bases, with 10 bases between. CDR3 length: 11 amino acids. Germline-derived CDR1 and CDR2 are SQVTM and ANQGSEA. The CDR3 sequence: CSVGRGGEAFF. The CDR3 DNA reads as TGCAGCGTTGGACGGGGGGGTGAAGCTTTCTTT.

The chain's CDR3 is CASSYGTGNYGYTF. Written as DNA, the CDR3 is TGTGCCAGCAGTTACGGGACAGGGAACTATGGCTACACCTTC. The chain is built from TRBV6-5 and TRBJ1-2, with 9 nucleotides matching TRBD1. The CDR3 has 14 amino acids. CDR1 MNHEY and CDR2 SVGAGI come from the germline V gene. After removal of 2 bases from V and 2 bases from J, the junction contained 0 bases not matched to a gene.

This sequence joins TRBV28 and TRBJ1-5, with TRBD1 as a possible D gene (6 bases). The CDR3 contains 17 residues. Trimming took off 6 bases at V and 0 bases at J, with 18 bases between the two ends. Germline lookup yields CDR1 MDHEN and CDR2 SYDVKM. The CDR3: CASRKATGPYSNQPQHF. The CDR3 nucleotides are TGTGCCAGCAGAAAAGCGACAGGACCATATAGCAATCAGCCCCAGCATTTT.

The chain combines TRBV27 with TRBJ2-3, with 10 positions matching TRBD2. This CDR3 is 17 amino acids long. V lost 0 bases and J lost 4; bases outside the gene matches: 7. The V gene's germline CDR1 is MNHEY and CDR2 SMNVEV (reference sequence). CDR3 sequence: CASSLSMPSGSADTQYF. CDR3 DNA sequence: TGTGCCAGCAGTTTATCGATGCCTAGCGGGAGCGCAGATACGCAGTATTTT.

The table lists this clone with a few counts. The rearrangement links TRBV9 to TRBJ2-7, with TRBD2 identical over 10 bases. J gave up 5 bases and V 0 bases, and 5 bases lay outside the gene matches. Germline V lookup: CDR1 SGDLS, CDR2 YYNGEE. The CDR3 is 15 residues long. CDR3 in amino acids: CASSVATSGVHEQYF. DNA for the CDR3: TGTGCCAGCAGCGTAGCTACTAGCGGGGTCCACGAGCAGTACTTC.

CDR3 sequence reads: CASTGHSTDTQYF. The CDR3 nucleotides are TGTGCCAGCACAGGACATTCCACAGATACGCAGTATTTT. V and J are TRBV28 and TRBJ2-3; D might be TRBD1 (5 bases). Germline V CDR1 and CDR2: MDHEN, SYDVKM. V lost 7 bases and J 2 bases, leaving 10 bases between the germline ends. There are 13 residues in the CDR3.

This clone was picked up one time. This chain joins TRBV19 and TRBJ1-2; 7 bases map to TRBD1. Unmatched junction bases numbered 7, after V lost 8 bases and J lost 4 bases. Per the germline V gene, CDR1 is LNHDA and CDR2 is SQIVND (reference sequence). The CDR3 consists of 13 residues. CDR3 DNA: TGTGCCAGTGATCAGGGACAGCTCTATGGCTACACCTTC. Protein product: CASDQGQLYGYTF.

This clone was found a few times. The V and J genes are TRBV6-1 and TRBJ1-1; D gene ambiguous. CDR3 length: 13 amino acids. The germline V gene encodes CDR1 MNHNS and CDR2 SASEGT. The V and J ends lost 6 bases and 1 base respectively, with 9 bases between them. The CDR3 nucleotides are TGTGCCAGCAGCCCCCGACAGAACACTGAAGCTTTCTTT. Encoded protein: CASSPRQNTEAFF.

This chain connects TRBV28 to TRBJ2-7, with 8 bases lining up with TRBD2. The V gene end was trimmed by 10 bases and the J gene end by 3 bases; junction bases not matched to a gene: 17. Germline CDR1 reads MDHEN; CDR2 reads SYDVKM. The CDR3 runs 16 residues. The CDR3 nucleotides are TGTGCCACCGATCGATCCGGGACTAGTCCCGGCTACGAGCAGTACTTC. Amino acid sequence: CATDRSGTSPGYEQYF.